Each of the 5 T cell receptor beta chains below was sequenced from the same sample in a study of early T cells in non-severe SARS-CoV-2 infection. TCRdb re-called the 5' RACE reads through MiXCR, storing one row per CDR3 protein. The sample records tens of thousands of distinct CDR3 sequences, 8% to 11% being singletons. Sequenced sample: whole blood. The receptors come from an adult who was a healthcare worker with PCR-confirmed SARS-CoV-2 infection or an uninfected control (not recorded which).

Ten or more counts support this clonotype. The genes are TRBV18 and TRBJ2-2, with unresolved D. The V end lost 2 bases, the J end lost 3 bases, and 7 bases lay between the germline ends. The CDR3 spans 14 residues. Germline CDR1 is KGHSH and CDR2 is LQKENI. CDR3 residues: CASSPIRDTGELFF. Written as DNA, the CDR3 is TGTGCCAGCTCACCAATAAGGGACACCGGGGAGCTGTTTTTT.

This clonotype was counted many times. V is TRBV19 and J is TRBJ1-5; TRBD1 is a possible D gene (6 bases). The V gene's germline CDR1 is LNHDA and CDR2 SQIVND (reference sequence). With 2 bases removed from V and 3 bases from J, the gap between germline ends came to 11 bases. The CDR3 runs to 15 residues. The CDR3 nucleotides are TGTGCCAGTAGTATAACAGGGTACTACAATCAGCCCCAGCATTTT. Its translation is CASSITGYYNQPQHF.

Ten or more counts support this clonotype. CDR3 DNA: TGCGCCAGCAGCTCACGACTAGCGGGAGAGAGGAATGAGCAGTTCTTC. It yields the protein CASSSRLAGERNEQFF. This chain joins TRBV5-1 and TRBJ2-1; TRBD2 aligns across 12 bases. With V trimmed by 3 bases and J by 7 bases, 8 bases remained unmatched. This CDR3 is 16 amino acids long. Germline assignment: CDR1 SGHRS and CDR2 YFSETQ.

V usage is TRBV6-5 and J usage is TRBJ2-1; either TRBD1 or TRBD2 may fit D (5 bases each). Germline CDR1 and CDR2: MNHEY and SVGAGI. This CDR3 has 17 residues. V was trimmed by 2 bases and J by 5 bases, leaving 19 bases between them. The CDR3 reads CASSYGVLWGSNNEQFF. DNA of the CDR3: TGTGCCAGCAGTTACGGGGTGCTTTGGGGGAGTAACAATGAGCAGTTCTTC.

The V gene is TRBV10-3, the J gene TRBJ2-1; no firm D call. The V end was cut by 2 bases, the J end by 8 bases, with 13 bases between. The germline gives CDR1 ENHRY, CDR2 SYGVKD. CDR3 length equals 14 residues. CDR3 DNA sequence: TGTGCCATCAGTGAGAGTCCCAATACCCATGAGCAGTTCTTC. This gives the protein CAISESPNTHEQFF.